Shown below are 25 T cell receptor beta chains from a single sample sequenced in a study of CD8 T cells in ankylosing spondylitis. TCRdb re-analysed the 5' RACE reads in MiXCR, keeping a single row per CDR3 protein. The sample lists 30,000 to 45,000 distinct CDR3 sequences, approximately 10% occurring once. Sequenced material: synovial fluid, either unsorted or a sorted T cell fraction (not recorded which). The receptors were gathered from a male donor with ankylosing spondylitis.

The chain is built from TRBV19 and TRBJ2-1; 7 bases align to TRBD2. Looked up from germline, CDR1 is LNHDA and CDR2 is SQIVND (reference sequence). The CDR3 is 16 amino acids. V shed 0 bases, J shed 9 bases, and the junction held 11 bases outside the gene matches. The CDR3 sequence is CASSIERLAAISEQFF. The CDR3 DNA is TGTGCCAGTAGTATAGAGCGGCTAGCGGCCATCAGTGAGCAGTTCTTC.

In this sample, this clonotype turned up a few times. The chain's CDR3 is CASSPRLAGVLGRELFF. Written as DNA, the CDR3 is TGTGCCAGCAGCCCAAGACTAGCGGGAGTCCTAGGAAGGGAGCTGTTTTTT. The chain links TRBV7-9 to TRBJ2-2; 12 nucleotides line up with TRBD2. J gave up 9 bases and V 5 bases, and 13 bases lay outside the gene matches. The CDR3 length is 17 residues. The germline CDR1 and CDR2 sequences are SEHNR and FQNEAQ (reference sequence).

V is TRBV20-1 and J is TRBJ2-1; tentatively, D is TRBD2 (5 bases). Germline CDR1 reads DFQATT; CDR2 reads SNEGSKA (reference sequence). CDR3 length: 13 residues. Deletions cut 6 bases from V and 3 bases from J, with 12 bases between. CDR3 sequence: CSAGGRDYNEQFF. CDR3 in DNA: TGCAGTGCCGGTGGGAGAGACTACAATGAGCAGTTCTTC.

The V gene is TRBV6-2 or TRBV6-3, the J gene TRBJ2-7; perhaps TRBD1 as D (5 bases). This CDR3 region has 13 residues. CDR1 is MNHEY and CDR2 is SVGEGT in the germline V gene. V lost 7 bases, J lost 2 bases, and 12 bases lay in between. The CDR3 nucleotides read TGTGCCAGCACGGTGTCAGGGACCTACGAGCAGTACTTC. It is translated as CASTVSGTYEQYF.

The chain employs TRBV11-2 and TRBJ2-7; 10 bases match TRBD2. V gave up 1 base and J gave up 3 bases; unmatched junction bases: 6. Per the germline V gene, CDR1 is SGHAT and CDR2 is FQNNGV. This CDR3 is 16 amino acids long. DNA for the CDR3: TGTGCCAGCAGCTTAGGCTCGACTAGCGGGTACTACGAGCAGTACTTC. Its protein is CASSLGSTSGYYEQYF. The entire variable domain, with the rest obtained from reference TRBV11-2 and TRBJ2-7, is as follows: EAGVAQSPRYKIIEKRQSVAFWCNPISGHATLYWYQQILGQGPKLLIQFQNNGVVDDSQLPKDRFSAERLKGVDSTLKIQPAKLEDSAVYLCASSLGSTSGYYEQYFGPGTRLTVT.

This chain uses TRBV20-1 with TRBJ1-5; TRBD1 matches 7 bases. The CDR3 spans 15 residues. The junction had 6 bases not matched to a gene; V was cut back by 2 bases and J by 2 bases. Germline CDR1 reads DFQATT; CDR2 reads SNEGSKA (reference sequence). This CDR3 is CSARLIGQGNQPQHF. CDR3 in DNA: TGCAGTGCTAGACTAATAGGACAGGGCAATCAGCCCCAGCATTTT.

The chain has TRBV27 and TRBJ2-6; TRBD1 agrees at 8 bases. Germline V CDR1 and CDR2: MNHEY, SMNVEV (reference sequence). The CDR3 is made up of 18 amino acids. J gave up 1 base and V 5 bases, and 10 bases lay outside the gene matches. The CDR3 protein is CASSLTGNRGSGANVLTF. The CDR3 coding sequence is TGTGCCAGCAGTCTAACAGGGAACAGGGGGTCTGGGGCCAACGTCCTGACTTTC.

This clonotype has more than one count but fewer than ten. The chain employs TRBV14 and TRBJ2-5, with D perhaps matching TRBD1 or TRBD2 (5 bases each). CDR1 is SGHDN and CDR2 is FVKESK in the germline V gene. The ends were cut back, 1 base at V and 8 bases at J, with 11 bases in the middle. This CDR3 comprises 13 residues. CDR3 amino acids: CASSQAEGFTQYF. As DNA, the CDR3 is TGTGCCAGCAGCCAAGCCGAGGGGTTCACCCAGTACTTC.

This clonotype showed up many times. The chain employs TRBV6-2 or TRBV6-3 and TRBJ2-2, with D perhaps matching TRBD1 (6 bases). The CDR3 contains 17 residues. The V gene lost 4 bases and the J gene lost 4 bases, with 19 bases spanning the gap. Germline values: CDR1 MNHEY, CDR2 SVGEGT. DNA of the CDR3: TGTGCCAGCAGTTCAGGGGCTGATCCTCGGAGCACCGGGGAGCTGTTTTTT. It translates to CASSSGADPRSTGELFF.

In this sample, this clonotype turned up many times. This chain connects TRBV13 to TRBJ1-3, with no clear D. This CDR3 comprises 12 residues. V gave up 2 bases and J gave up 10 bases, with 9 bases separating them. Germline values: CDR1 PRHDT, CDR2 FYEKMQ (reference sequence). CDR3 DNA sequence: TGTGCCAGCAGCTTACACGCCGGGACCATATATTTT. Translated, it gives CASSLHAGTIYF.

This clonotype was seen many times. This chain connects TRBV5-5 to TRBJ2-7; TRBD2 aligns across 7 bases. The CDR3 is 14 amino acids. Germline V gives CDR1 SGHKS, CDR2 YYEKEE (reference sequence). V gave up 1 base and J gave up 3 bases; unmatched junction bases: 4. The DNA of the CDR3 is TGTGCCAGCAGCTTGACTAGCGACAACTACGAGCAGTACTTC. Its protein product is CASSLTSDNYEQYF.

In this sample, this clonotype turned up a few times. The chain links TRBV29-1 to TRBJ2-2; D is ambiguous. The germline CDR1 and CDR2 sequences are SQVTM and ANQGSEA. The V end was cut by 5 bases, the J end by 3 bases, with 4 bases between. The CDR3 totals 11 residues. The CDR3 reads CSVRDTGELFF. The DNA of the CDR3 is TGCAGCGTTCGGGACACCGGGGAGCTGTTTTTT.

The chain employs TRBV7-8 and TRBJ1-1; TRBD1 might be the D (5 bases). Germline lookup yields CDR1 SGHVS and CDR2 FQNEAQ. Trimming stripped 6 bases from V and 0 bases from J, with 8 bases between. The CDR3 is 13 residues long. CDR3 loop: CASSPGMNTEAFF. The CDR3 nucleotides are TGTGCCAGCAGTCCAGGGATGAACACTGAAGCTTTCTTT.

The rearrangement links TRBV5-1 to TRBJ2-1, with D unresolved. Between the trimmed V and J ends, which lost 2 bases and 8 bases, there was a span of 14 bases. Germline lookup yields CDR1 SGHRS and CDR2 YFSETQ. This CDR3 spans 14 amino acids. The CDR3 reads CASSLRFAGDEQFF. CDR3 in DNA: TGCGCCAGCAGCTTACGCTTCGCCGGCGATGAGCAGTTCTTC.

The chain is built from TRBV20-1 and TRBJ1-1, with a possible D match to TRBD1 (5 bases). Looked up from germline, CDR1 is DFQATT and CDR2 is SNEGSKA (reference sequence). There are 13 residues in the CDR3. The V and J ends lost 5 bases and 4 bases respectively, with 14 bases between them. The chain's CDR3 is CSAAQALSTEAFF. The CDR3 nucleotides are TGCAGTGCTGCACAGGCGCTCTCCACTGAAGCTTTCTTT.

This clonotype occurred a few times. This sequence joins TRBV28 and TRBJ1-5; no clear D. V lost 8 bases and J 3 bases, leaving 17 bases between the germline ends. Germline loops: CDR1 MDHEN, CDR2 SYDVKM. The CDR3 is made up of 15 amino acids. CDR3 nucleotide sequence: TGTGCCAGCTTAGGCCGGGCCTTCAACAATCAGCCCCAGCATTTT. Translation: CASLGRAFNNQPQHF. The whole variable domain, filled in from reference TRBV28 and TRBJ1-5, reads DVKVTQSSRYLVKRTGEKVFLECVQDMDHENMFWYRQDPGLGLRLIYFSYDVKMKEKGDIPEGYSVSREKKERFSLILESASTNQTSMYLCASLGRAFNNQPQHFGDGTRLSIL.

The chain employs TRBV6-6 and TRBJ1-1; TRBD1 is a possible D gene (6 bases). The V end was cut by 5 bases, the J end by 0 bases, with 7 bases between. Germline loops: CDR1 MNHNY, CDR2 SVGAGI (reference sequence). The CDR3 loop spans 13 amino acids. CDR3 nucleotides: TGTGCCAGCAGTAGGGGGGTGAACACTGAAGCTTTCTTT. Protein: CASSRGVNTEAFF.

The chain uses TRBV20-1 and TRBJ2-1; a possible D gene is TRBD2 (5 bases). The CDR3 is 14 amino acids. V dropped 6 bases and J dropped 3 bases, with 15 bases sitting between them. Germline assignment: CDR1 DFQATT and CDR2 SNEGSKA (reference sequence). CDR3 coding DNA: TGCAGTGCCGAGGTGGCTAGCAGCTACAATGAGCAGTTCTTC. Protein: CSAEVASSYNEQFF.

This sequence joins TRBV10-2 and TRBJ2-5, with D unclear. The CDR3 has 13 residues. Germline V gene data show CDR1 as WSHSY and CDR2 as SAAADI. The V gene lost 5 bases and the J gene lost 5 bases, with 12 bases spanning the gap. The CDR3 reads CASSRNPRETQYF. DNA for the CDR3: TGCGCCAGCAGTAGGAATCCTCGGGAGACCCAGTACTTC.

V gene TRBV9 combines with J gene TRBJ2-2; 7 positions match TRBD2. The CDR3 spans 20 residues. Unmatched junction bases numbered 23, after V lost 3 bases and J lost 6 bases. Per germline, CDR1 SGDLS and CDR2 YYNGEE. CDR3: CASSDGTGGSDHGVPGELFF. Here the CDR3 DNA reads TGTGCCAGCAGCGATGGAACCGGGGGGAGTGACCATGGGGTTCCCGGGGAGCTGTTTTTT.

This clonotype has ten or more counts. This chain uses TRBV29-1 with TRBJ2-6; D gene uncertain. This CDR3 is 13 amino acids long. V was pared by 7 bases and J by 7 bases, with 14 bases between. Germline V gives CDR1 SQVTM, CDR2 ANQGSEA. The CDR3 reads CSAARRGANVLTF. The DNA for the CDR3 is TGCAGCGCCGCCCGCCGTGGAGCCAACGTCCTGACTTTC.

This clonotype appeared many times. The V call is TRBV5-6, the J call TRBJ2-1; TRBD1 matches at 12 bases. This CDR3 is built from 15 residues. Germline CDR1 reads SGHDT; CDR2 reads YYEEEE. With V trimmed by 4 bases and J by 5 bases, 4 bases remained unmatched. This CDR3 is CASSRDRGLNNEQFF. The CDR3 coding sequence is TGTGCCAGCAGCCGGGACAGGGGGCTGAACAATGAGCAGTTCTTC.

This clonotype has ten or more counts. This chain links TRBV6-2 or TRBV6-3 with TRBJ1-2, with D possibly being TRBD1 (5 bases). V dropped 6 bases and J dropped 2 bases, with 13 bases sitting between them. Per germline, CDR1 MNHEY and CDR2 SVGEGT. This CDR3 has 14 amino acids. CDR3 coding DNA: TGTGCCAGCAGAGGAGGGGCGAAGAACTATGGCTACACCTTC. This translates into CASRGGAKNYGYTF.

In its sample, this clonotype was seen many times. This chain joins TRBV7-3 and TRBJ2-1; D may match TRBD1 or TRBD2 (5 bases each). V lost 8 bases to trimming and J lost 6 bases, with 11 bases between them. There are 12 residues in the CDR3. Per the germline V gene, CDR1 is SGHTA and CDR2 is FQGTGA. The CDR3 loop is CASGTGTNEQFF. CDR3 DNA: TGTGCCAGCGGGACGGGAACCAATGAGCAGTTCTTC.

This clonotype was seen at least ten times. V and J are TRBV4-3 and TRBJ2-7, with a weak D call TRBD2 (5 bases). Germline CDR1 and CDR2: LGHNA and YSLEER. This CDR3 has 15 residues. Trimming left V 0 bases short and J 2 bases short, with 11 bases between. In DNA form, the CDR3 reads TGCGCCAGCAGCCAAGACTGGACTGTCACCTACGAGCAGTACTTC. This encodes CASSQDWTVTYEQYF.